The next 22 T cell receptor beta chains were all read from a single sample in a study of blood T cell repertoires in COVID-19. The table came from immunoSEQ multiplex PCR; TCRdb's copy has only in-frame clones and leaves some out. The table lists 90,000 to 120,000 clones, approximately 88% of them singletons, with more than 4.5% in the top ten. Sequenced input: peripheral blood. Receptors were obtained from a man aged 40-49 years with active or convalescent COVID-19.

This rearrangement joins TRBV28 to TRBJ1-1; D uncertain. The germline gives CDR1 MDHEN, CDR2 SYDVKM. Trimming removed 6 bases from V and 11 bases from J, with 13 bases in between. The CDR3 length is 11 residues. The CDR3 loop reads CASSPRARAFF. In nucleotides, the CDR3 is TGTGCCAGCAGCCCTCGAGCCCGGGCTTTCTTT.

This clone showed up just once. The genes are TRBV7-9 and TRBJ2-1, with a possible D match to TRBD2 (6 bases). Trimming left V 1 base short and J 0 bases short, with 13 bases between. Germline V gene sequence: CDR1 SEHNR, CDR2 FQNEAQ (reference sequence). The CDR3 runs to 17 residues. The CDR3: CASSLVRAGSSYNEQFF. CDR3 sequence (DNA): TGTGCCAGCAGCTTAGTCAGGGCGGGGAGCTCCTACAATGAGCAGTTCTTC. Full variable domain (remainder filled in from reference TRBV7-9 and TRBJ2-1): DTGVSQNPRHKITKRGQNVTFRCDPISEHNRLYWYRQTLGQGPEFLTYFQNEAQLEKSRLLSDRFSAERPKGSFSTLEIQRTEQGDSAMYLCASSLVRAGSSYNEQFFGPGTRLTVL.

This chain joins TRBV6-4 and TRBJ2-1; 9 nucleotides line up with TRBD2. Germline trimming cut 3 bases from V and 7 bases from J; bases unmatched to any gene: 7. Germline loops: CDR1 MRHNA, CDR2 SNTAGT. The CDR3 is 15 amino acids. The CDR3 DNA is TGTGCCAGCAGTGAACTGTCTAGCGGGACGAATGAGCAGTTCTTC. It specifies CASSELSSGTNEQFF.

The chain combines TRBV24-1 with TRBJ1-5; D unresolved. The CDR3 covers 12 residues. The ends were cut back, 4 bases at V and 4 bases at J, with 4 bases in the middle. Germline V gene lookup returns CDR1 KGHDR and CDR2 SFDVKD. CDR3 residues: CATSDQNQPQHF. The CDR3 coding sequence is TGTGCCACCAGTGACCAAAATCAGCCCCAGCATTTT.

This chain connects TRBV19 to TRBJ2-1; D gene ambiguous. CDR3 length equals 15 residues. With 5 bases removed from V and 9 bases from J, the gap between germline ends came to 20 bases. Looked up from germline, CDR1 is LNHDA and CDR2 is SQIVND (reference sequence). The CDR3: CASSLRDIARGEQFF. In DNA, the CDR3 is TGTGCCAGTAGTTTACGCGATATTGCCCGAGGTGAGCAGTTCTTC.

The J gene is TRBJ2-1, the V gene TRBV11-1, with 10 positions matching TRBD2. The CDR3 length is 16 residues. Per the germline V gene, CDR1 is SGHAT and CDR2 is FQDESV (reference sequence). Unmatched junction bases numbered 4, after V lost 1 base and J lost 4 bases. The CDR3 protein is CASSLVGTSVYNEQFF. The DNA for the CDR3 is TGTGCCAGCAGCTTAGTCGGGACTAGCGTGTACAATGAGCAGTTCTTC.

The chain is built from TRBV5-1 and TRBJ2-5; 10 bases match TRBD2. In germline, CDR1 is SGHRS, CDR2 YFSETQ. V lost 4 bases, J lost 4 bases, and 10 bases stayed unmatched. This CDR3 has 16 amino acids. CDR3 DNA sequence: TGCGCCAGCAGCGACGCTAGCGGGAGTTTGATAGAGACCCAGTACTTC. Protein sequence: CASSDASGSLIETQYF.

This clone appeared a single time. V is TRBV6-5 and J is TRBJ1-2, with a tentative D call TRBD1 (6 bases). V lost 0 bases, J lost 4 bases, and 12 bases lay in between. The CDR3 is 15 residues long. The germline CDR1 and CDR2 sequences are MNHEY and SVGAGI. This CDR3 is CASSYSGGRGYGYTF. The CDR3 DNA reads as TGTGCCAGCAGTTACTCCGGGGGGCGCGGCTATGGCTACACCTTC.

V gene TRBV30 combines with J gene TRBJ2-5; TRBD2 matches at 11 bases. The CDR3 has 16 amino acids. Germline CDR1 GTSNPN, CDR2 SVGIG (reference sequence). V was clipped by 1 base and J by 2 bases; unmatched bases: 6. CDR3 protein: CAWSGLAGGIQETQYF. The CDR3 DNA follows: TGTGCCTGGAGTGGGCTAGCGGGAGGCATACAAGAGACCCAGTACTTC.

The chain recombines TRBV7-2 with TRBJ2-5; maybe TRBD1 (6 bases). Trimming stripped 6 bases from V and 3 bases from J, with 11 bases between. Germline lookup yields CDR1 SGHTA and CDR2 FQGNSA. The CDR3 length is 13 residues. CDR3 sequence reads: CASSKYREETQYF. In nucleotides, the CDR3 is TGTGCCAGCAGTAAATACAGGGAAGAGACCCAGTACTTC.

The chain couples TRBV10-3 to TRBJ1-5, with D unresolved. Germline loops: CDR1 ENHRY, CDR2 SYGVKD. Trimming removed 0 bases at V and 2 bases at J, with 8 bases between. The CDR3 spans 15 residues. CDR3 protein: CAISESPGGNQPQHF. As DNA, the CDR3 is TGTGCCATCAGTGAGTCTCCCGGGGGCAATCAGCCCCAGCATTTT.

This sequence joins TRBV28 and TRBJ2-7; 7 positions match TRBD2. The CDR3 totals 13 residues. CDR1 is MDHEN and CDR2 is SYDVKM in the germline V gene. V shed 3 bases, J shed 4 bases, and the junction held 3 bases outside the gene matches. CDR3 sequence (DNA): TGTGCCAGCAGTTTGCCCGGGAGGTACGAGCAGTACTTC. This gives the protein CASSLPGRYEQYF.

The chain links TRBV18 to TRBJ2-3; 7 bases align to TRBD1. The V gene's germline CDR1 is KGHSH and CDR2 LQKENI. This CDR3 has 15 amino acids. The ends lost 1 base at V and 0 bases at J; junction bases unmatched: 1. The chain's CDR3 is CASSPLGQSTDTQYF. CDR3 nucleotides: TGTGCCAGCTCACCACTGGGACAGAGCACAGATACGCAGTATTTT.

CDR3 DNA: TGTGCCAGCAGGCCGACAGGGAACTATGGCTACACCTTC. This codes for CASRPTGNYGYTF. The V gene is TRBV28, the J gene TRBJ1-2; TRBD1 agrees at 7 bases. The germline V gene encodes CDR1 MDHEN and CDR2 SYDVKM. Trimming took 6 bases from V and 2 from J; bases not matched to a gene: 3. This CDR3 spans 13 amino acids.

The chain uses TRBV2 and TRBJ1-1; TRBD1 might be the D (5 bases). Deletions cut 5 bases from V and 1 base from J, with 8 bases between. Germline-derived CDR1 and CDR2 are SNHLY and FYNNEI. This CDR3 has 13 residues. The CDR3 is CASSTTGNTEAFF. The CDR3 DNA follows: TGTGCCAGCAGTACAACAGGGAACACTGAAGCTTTCTTT.

This clone has more than one count but fewer than ten. The CDR3 region has the DNA TGTGCCAGTAGTATTAAAGGACTAGCGGGAGGGATGCGCGAGCAGTTCTTC. Protein product: CASSIKGLAGGMREQFF. This chain joins TRBV19 and TRBJ2-1; TRBD2 matches 15 bases. J lost 10 bases, V lost 3 bases, and 10 bases had no gene match. From germline, CDR1 is LNHDA and CDR2 SQIVND (reference sequence). The CDR3 is 17 residues long.

The chain is built from TRBV9 and TRBJ2-3; the D gene is possibly TRBD2 (6 bases). Germline assignment: CDR1 SGDLS and CDR2 YYNGEE. The CDR3 is 17 amino acids. V was trimmed by 4 bases and J by 4 bases, leaving 22 bases between them. CDR3 sequence reads: CASSYPPGRSGADTQYF. Written as DNA, the CDR3 is TGTGCCAGCAGCTACCCCCCTGGGAGGAGCGGCGCAGATACGCAGTATTTT.

The genes are TRBV25-1 and TRBJ1-2; 10 positions match TRBD1. CDR3 length: 16 amino acids. V shed 7 bases and J 5 bases; nucleotides not matched to a gene: 13. Germline CDR1 and CDR2: MGHDK and SYGVNS. Written as DNA, the CDR3 is TGTGCCAGCACCTCCGGGACAGGGGCGCTTGGTTATGGCTACACCTTC. It yields the protein CASTSGTGALGYGYTF.

The CDR3 sequence is CAFRTDTYEQYF. CDR3 DNA: TGTGCCTTCCGGACGGACACCTACGAGCAGTACTTC. The chain uses TRBV30 and TRBJ2-7; maybe TRBD1 (5 bases). This CDR3 spans 12 amino acids. Between the trimmed V and J ends, which lost 7 bases and 2 bases, there was a span of 12 bases. From germline, CDR1 is GTSNPN and CDR2 SVGIG (reference sequence).

The chain recombines TRBV5-4 with TRBJ1-4; no reliable D call. Germline assignment: CDR1 SGHNT and CDR2 YYREEE (reference sequence). V was clipped by 4 bases and J by 8 bases, with 18 bases between them. This CDR3 contains 15 residues. The CDR3 coding sequence is TGTGCCAGCAGCCCGCGGGGAACATCCGGGGAAAAACTGTTTTTT. Translating gives CASSPRGTSGEKLFF.

This chain connects TRBV28 to TRBJ2-7; 9 positions match TRBD1. V lost 6 bases and J lost 2; bases outside the gene matches: 5. This CDR3 spans 14 amino acids. Germline V lookup: CDR1 MDHEN, CDR2 SYDVKM. The CDR3 reads CASSQGTGTYEQYF. The CDR3 DNA reads TGTGCCAGCAGCCAAGGGACAGGGACCTACGAGCAGTACTTC. The variable domain in full, with the rest retrieved from reference TRBV28 and TRBJ2-7, is DVKVTQSSRYLVKRTGEKVFLECVQDMDHENMFWYRQDPGLGLRLIYFSYDVKMKEKGDIPEGYSVSREKKERFSLILESASTNQTSMYLCASSQGTGTYEQYFGPGTRLTVT.

This clone was found once. The chain couples TRBV6-2 or TRBV6-3 to TRBJ1-6; no clear D. Germline loops: CDR1 MNHEY, CDR2 SVGEGT. The CDR3 is made up of 16 amino acids. With 5 bases removed from V and 0 bases from J, the gap between germline ends came to 11 bases. The CDR3 DNA is TGTGCCAGCAGTCGGACGGGAAGCTCCTATAATTCACCCCTCCACTTT. Amino acids: CASSRTGSSYNSPLHF.